This TCR beta chain was captured by sequencing in a study of cytomegalovirus exposure and HLA in healthy donors. Study summary: As an earlier analysis found, roughly 170 million T cells yielded fewer than 130 million unique TCR beta sequences. The study's findings and limits: Most subjects had HLA-A and HLA-B alleles reportedly predicted accurately by TCR beta sequences. The study found most TCR sequences rare, yet found some public TCRs in many donors.

Primers included in the PCR were 60 Vbeta and 13 Jbeta primers. The data were produced by immunoSEQ multiplex PCR, yet TCRdb's version contains in-frame clones alone and is incomplete. The sample has 100,000 to 130,000 clones; roughly 82% are singletons. V shed 7 bases and J shed 4 bases, with 8 bases lying between them. Germline-derived CDR1 and CDR2 are MDHEN and SYDVKM. The CDR3 covers 12 residues. With respect to this clone: What it binds is not known.

The chain is built from TRBV28 and TRBJ1-3; D is perhaps TRBD1 (6 bases). This TCR was sampled from a male donor in good health and CMV-seronegative. Sequencing used PBMCs. This chain's CDR3 is CASTGQGNTIYF. DNA for the CDR3: TGTGCCAGCACGGGACAAGGAAACACCATATATTTT.